A single sample is the source of the 17 T cell receptor beta chains below, sequenced in a study of T cell repertoires in cytomegalovirus infection. TCRdb itself ran the reads through MiXCR, one entry per CDR3 protein. The sample has about 340,000 distinct CDR3 sequences; about 29% are singletons. Their cognate antigens are unknown. Sequenced here: cultured PBMCs, sampled from culture after CMV antigen stimulation. The receptors shown here come from a human donor in good health (CMV status not recorded). Some clones in this sample may be carry-over from other donors' samples.

This clonotype was observed at least ten times. The rearrangement uses TRBV6-1 and TRBJ1-1; possible D gene TRBD1, 5 bases. The CDR3 is made up of 14 amino acids. Germline V gene lookup returns CDR1 MNHNS and CDR2 SASEGT. The V and J ends lost 4 bases and 0 bases respectively, with 9 bases between them. CDR3 region: CASSGGGLNTEAFF. Here the CDR3 DNA reads TGTGCCAGCAGTGGGGGGGGACTGAACACTGAAGCTTTCTTT.

This rearrangement joins TRBV24-1 to TRBJ2-3, with TRBD2 as a possible D gene (5 bases). The CDR3 totals 13 residues. V lost 3 bases to trimming and J lost 6 bases, with 9 bases between them. Germline V gives CDR1 KGHDR, CDR2 SFDVKD. The CDR3 loop reads CATSDGGVDTQYF. CDR3 DNA sequence: TGTGCCACCAGTGATGGAGGAGTGGATACGCAGTATTTT.

The chain uses TRBV6-1 and TRBJ1-4; 7 bases align to TRBD1. The CDR3 totals 15 residues. The trim removed 3 bases at V and 7 bases at J, leaving 8 bases unmatched. Germline loops: CDR1 MNHNS, CDR2 SASEGT. The CDR3, as DNA: TGTGCCAGCAGTGAGGGGACAGCGAGGACTGAAAAACTGTTTTTT. This sequence encodes CASSEGTARTEKLFF.

J is TRBJ2-3 and V is TRBV20-1; D perhaps matches TRBD2 (5 bases). This CDR3 is built from 16 residues. The V and J ends lost 2 bases and 1 base respectively, with 16 bases between them. Germline CDR1 DFQATT, CDR2 SNEGSKA (reference sequence). The CDR3 sequence: CSARPIKRYGTDTQYF. The CDR3 nucleotides are TGCAGTGCTAGACCAATCAAGCGGTACGGCACAGATACGCAGTATTTT.

This clonotype has only a few counts. The chain combines TRBV27 with TRBJ2-7, with D possibly matching TRBD2 (5 bases). Germline CDR1 and CDR2: MNHEY and SMNVEV (reference sequence). Trimming cost V 9 bases and J 5 bases, with 20 bases left between them. The CDR3 contains 14 residues. The CDR3 protein is CASGGSATGNEQYF. As DNA, the CDR3 is TGTGCCAGTGGCGGGTCGGCCACGGGGAACGAGCAGTACTTC.

The chain combines TRBV5-4 with TRBJ2-5, with a tentative D call TRBD2 (6 bases). CDR1 and CDR2 (germline): SGHNT, YYREEE (reference sequence). Trimming removed 1 base at V and 4 bases at J, with 11 bases between. This CDR3 is 14 amino acids long. CDR3: CASSLPGERETQYF. The CDR3 DNA follows: TGTGCCAGCAGCTTGCCGGGGGAGAGAGAGACCCAGTACTTC. Together with reference TRBV5-4 and TRBJ2-5, the CDR3 gives the full variable domain: ETGVTQSPTHLIKTRGQQVTLRCSSQSGHNTVSWYQQALGQGPQFIFQYYREEENGRGNFPPRFSGLQFPNYSSELNVNALELDDSALYLCASSLPGERETQYFGPGTRLLVL.

This chain connects TRBV29-1 to TRBJ2-1; 9 positions match TRBD2. This CDR3 contains 13 residues. Germline lookup yields CDR1 SQVTM and CDR2 ANQGSEA. Trimming at V came to 4 bases and at J to 7 bases, leaving 5 bases not matched to a gene. DNA for the CDR3: TGCAGCGTTGGGTCTAGCGGGGTGAATGAGCAGTTCTTC. As protein: CSVGSSGVNEQFF.

This clonotype showed up just once. This rearrangement joins TRBV12-3 or TRBV12-4 to TRBJ2-1; D gene uncertain. V gave up 0 bases and J gave up 9 bases, with 12 bases separating them. The CDR3 consists of 14 residues. The CDR3 DNA reads as TGTGCCAGCAGTTTAGCGCTCCTACCCACTGAGCAGTTCTTC. Its protein product is CASSLALLPTEQFF.

This clonotype occurred a few times. The chain recombines TRBV24-1 with TRBJ2-3, with a weak D call TRBD2 (6 bases). Trimming shortened V by 3 bases and J by 4 bases, and 16 bases separated the two germline ends. Germline V gene sequence: CDR1 KGHDR, CDR2 SFDVKD. The length of the CDR3 is 16 residues. This CDR3 reads CATSDHQGGTADTQYF. The DNA for the CDR3 is TGTGCCACCAGTGATCATCAGGGAGGAACGGCAGATACGCAGTATTTT.

The CDR3 region is CSARDFSGIASTTDTQYF. Written as DNA, the CDR3 is TGCAGTGCTAGAGATTTTTCAGGGATCGCGTCAACCACAGATACGCAGTATTTT. The chain joins TRBV20-1 to TRBJ2-3, with D possibly TRBD1 on 5 matching bases. The V gene lost 0 bases and the J gene lost 2 bases, with 21 bases spanning the gap. The CDR3 spans 18 residues. Germline CDR1 reads DFQATT; CDR2 reads SNEGSKA (reference sequence).

This clonotype was seen at least ten times. The gene calls are TRBV20-1 and TRBJ1-2, with 11 nucleotides matching TRBD1. In germline, CDR1 is DFQATT, CDR2 SNEGSKA (reference sequence). This CDR3 spans 14 amino acids. Trimming cost V 3 bases and J 4 bases; bases outside gene matches: 4. The CDR3 reads CSARGQGGAYGYTF. The CDR3 bases are TGCAGTGCTAGGGGACAGGGGGGAGCCTATGGCTACACCTTC.

This clonotype turned up a few times. The rearrangement uses TRBV7-2 and TRBJ2-3; a weak D match, TRBD1 (6 bases). V was shortened by 1 base and J by 4 bases, with 12 bases between the two germline ends. This CDR3 region has 15 residues. The V gene's germline CDR1 is SGHTA and CDR2 FQGNSA. The CDR3 region is CASSLVWGRADTQYF. DNA of the CDR3: TGTGCCAGCAGCTTAGTTTGGGGGCGTGCAGATACGCAGTATTTT.

This clonotype was counted many times. The chain employs TRBV7-2 and TRBJ1-4; 7 bases align to TRBD1. V shed 3 bases and J 3 bases; nucleotides not matched to a gene: 1. The germline V gene encodes CDR1 SGHTA and CDR2 FQGNSA. This CDR3 has 14 amino acids. The CDR3 coding sequence is TGTGCCAGCAGCTTTCAGGGGGCTAATGAAAAACTGTTTTTT. Translation gives CASSFQGANEKLFF.

This clonotype was picked up a small number of times. V and J are TRBV7-9 and TRBJ2-1; 9 bases are shared with TRBD2. The CDR3 is 17 amino acids. Germline CDR1 reads SEHNR; CDR2 reads FQNEAQ (reference sequence). V was clipped by 1 base and J by 8 bases; unmatched bases: 12. DNA for the CDR3: TGTGCCAGCAGCTTAGGTCGCCTAGCGGGATATTACGATGAGCAGTTCTTC. Encoded protein: CASSLGRLAGYYDEQFF.

This clonotype was counted between two and nine times. The rearrangement links TRBV20-1 to TRBJ2-3, with TRBD1 matching over 9 bases. The V and J ends lost 6 bases and 1 base, in that order; junction bases with no gene match: 8. CDR1 is DFQATT, CDR2 SNEGSKA, per germline (reference sequence). The CDR3 is 15 amino acids. CDR3 in DNA: TGCAGTGCCAGGAGCGACAGGGGGGGCACAGATACGCAGTATTTT. This translates into CSARSDRGGTDTQYF.

The chain links TRBV29-1 to TRBJ2-7, with D perhaps matching TRBD1 or TRBD2 (5 bases each). The CDR3 has 13 residues. CDR1 SQVTM and CDR2 ANQGSEA come from the germline V gene. V lost 3 bases and J lost 2, with 11 bases in between. CDR3 amino acids: CSVDGAPAYEQYF. The CDR3 coding sequence is TGCAGCGTTGACGGGGCACCAGCCTACGAGCAGTACTTC.

This clonotype was found a few times. This chain connects TRBV10-3 to TRBJ1-3; D is ambiguous. Looked up from germline, CDR1 is ENHRY and CDR2 is SYGVKD. The CDR3 extends over 13 amino acids. The V and J ends lost 10 bases and 3 bases respectively, with 13 bases between them. CDR3 sequence: CATLPGIGNTIYF. The CDR3 DNA reads as TGTGCCACCCTCCCGGGGATTGGAAACACCATATATTTT.